This T cell receptor (beta chain) originates from a study of blood T cell repertoires in COVID-19. The assay was immunoSEQ multiplex PCR, and TCRdb's table has in-frame clones only and misses some. The data hold around 390,000 clones, with around nine tenths observed a single time. Germline values: CDR1 LGHDT, CDR2 YNNKEL (reference sequence). Deletions cut 4 bases from V and 0 bases from J, with 12 bases between. This CDR3 has 15 amino acids. Symptom resolution, clearance, or two negative PCRs marked donors in Cohort 3 as recovered. The gene calls are TRBV3-1 (or the pseudogene TRBV3-2) and TRBJ1-1, with D perhaps TRBD1 (5 bases). The sequenced sample was PBMCs or T cells enriched from blood (not recorded which). The receptor comes from a woman aged 45-60 years who had recovered from COVID-19. CDR3 amino acids: CASSPFGGLNTEAFF. CDR3 DNA: TGTGCCAGCAGCCCCTTTGGGGGGTTGAACACTGAAGCTTTCTTT.